This entry describes one T cell receptor (beta chain). Germline V gives CDR1 SGHAT, CDR2 FQNNGV. This CDR3 region has 12 residues. The V and J ends lost 0 bases and 12 bases respectively, with 12 bases between them. This sample was included in a study of molecular identifiers for immune sequencing clone quantification. A single record per CDR3 protein comes from TCRdb applying MiXCR to the PCR reads. The table has some 66,000 distinct CDR3 sequences, roughly a fifth seen once. Sequencing input: naive CD8+ T cells from blood, with Jurkat cell RNA spiked in. As to subset: FACS-sorted CD8+CD4-CCR7+CD45RA+ naive T cells. This TCR came from a human donor in good health. Some libraries in this study had Jurkat cell RNA spiked in. The chain carries TRBV11-2 and TRBJ2-7, with unresolved D. The CDR3, as DNA: TGTGCCAGCAGCTTAGATAATCAGGAACGGTACTTC. Translation: CASSLDNQERYF.